The TCR beta chain under discussion was sequenced for a study of cytotoxic CD8 clonotypes in ibrutinib-treated CLL. Across the whole study: Timing of response sample collection was a median roughly twelve months after treatment start, with a range of 6 to 36.

CDR1 and CDR2 (germline): KGHSH, LQKENI. The length of the CDR3 is 16 residues. With 3 bases removed from V and 3 bases from J, the gap between germline ends came to 18 bases. Study results and caveats: Clonality grew at ibrutinib response; at progression, it decreased back toward baseline.

Depth targeted 1 in 200,000 to 1 in 1 million T cells, averaging 10x coverage per clonotype. The repertoire was sequenced with immunoSEQ multiplex PCR; TCRdb's copy has only in-frame clones and lacks some. The table records 200,000 to 250,000 clones, more than 70% of them present only once. Concerning this clone: Its specificity is not known.

The V and J genes are TRBV18 and TRBJ2-7; a possible D gene is TRBD1 (5 bases). This TCR was recovered from a human donor with chronic lymphocytic leukemia. The sequenced sample was PBMCs, obtained after 12 months of ibrutinib treatment. This chain's CDR3 is CASSPPGGPRGYEQYF. CDR3 sequence (DNA): TGTGCCAGCTCACCCCCTGGCGGCCCAAGGGGCTACGAGCAGTACTTC.